The 27 T cell receptor beta chains below were found in one sample sequenced in a study of T cell repertoires in cytomegalovirus infection. These receptors lack a known antigen. TCRdb analysed the reads with MiXCR anew, one entry per CDR3 protein. The data contain 200,000 or so distinct CDR3 sequences, about 38% of them seen just once; the ten biggest clones take up more than 50%. Sequenced material: CD8+ T cells from cultured PBMCs, taken from culture after CMV antigen stimulation. Receptors were obtained from a human donor in good health (CMV status not recorded). Some clones in this sample may be carry-over from other donors' samples.

V and J are TRBV7-6 and TRBJ2-7, with D unclear. CDR1 SGHVS and CDR2 FNYEAQ come from the germline V gene. The CDR3 runs to 15 residues. Trimming took 1 base from V and 1 from J, leaving 11 bases between them. Here the CDR3 DNA reads TGTGCCAGCAGCTTAGTTTCCGACTTTTCCTACGAGCAGTACTTC. Amino acid sequence: CASSLVSDFSYEQYF. Looking up the rest from reference TRBV7-6 and TRBJ2-7 gives the full variable domain: GAGVSQSPRYKVTKRGQDVALRCDPISGHVSLYWYRQALGQGPEFLTYFNYEAQQDKSGLPNDRFSAERPEGSISTLTIQRTEQRDSAMYRCASSLVSDFSYEQYFGPGTRLTVT.

The chain combines TRBV15 with TRBJ2-1, with D tentatively TRBD2 (5 bases). This CDR3 spans 16 amino acids. Trimming cost V 2 bases and J 0 bases, with 11 bases left between them. Germline CDR1 reads LNHNV; CDR2 reads YYDKDF (reference sequence). The CDR3 loop reads CATSRPADHSYNEQFF. The CDR3 DNA is TGTGCCACCAGCAGACCAGCGGACCACTCCTACAATGAGCAGTTCTTC.

Only a few counts were recorded for this clonotype. The chain has TRBV12-3 or TRBV12-4 and TRBJ2-7, with D perhaps TRBD1 (6 bases). This CDR3 has 13 residues. Trimming left V 1 base short and J 5 bases short, with 9 bases between. The CDR3 is CASSLEQGDEQYF. As DNA, the CDR3 is TGTGCCAGCAGTTTAGAACAGGGCGACGAGCAGTACTTC.

About this clonotype itself: One junction end does not reproduce the germline sequence, and a read error may be involved. The J gene is TRBJ1-5, the V gene TRBV12-3 or TRBV12-4, with 10 positions matching TRBD1. The CDR3 totals 14 residues. The CDR3 spells CASSMTGGKQPQHF. The CDR3 DNA reads as TGTGCCAGCAGTATGACAGGGGGCAAGCAGCCCCAGCATTTT.

This chain joins TRBV12-5 and TRBJ1-1; 8 nucleotides align to TRBD1. The germline V gene has CDR1 LGHNT and CDR2 FRNRAP. This CDR3 is built from 12 residues. V trimming: 3 bases; J trimming: 10 bases; junction bases outside the gene matches: 4. In DNA, the CDR3 is TGTGCTAGTGGTTTACCCGGACAGGGAGCTTTCTTT. Its translation is CASGLPGQGAFF.

The chain has TRBV27 and TRBJ1-1; 10 nucleotides match TRBD1. Germline V lookup: CDR1 MNHEY, CDR2 SMNVEV (reference sequence). The junction had 6 bases not matched to a gene; V was cut back by 6 bases and J by 8 bases. This CDR3 is 13 amino acids long. The CDR3 loop reads CASSWDRGSEAFF. For the CDR3, the DNA is TGTGCCAGCAGCTGGGACAGGGGCTCCGAAGCTTTCTTT.

This clonotype appeared many times. The V and J genes are TRBV7-6 and TRBJ2-5; D remains unclear. Trimming stripped 4 bases from V and 0 bases from J, with 3 bases between. Germline assignment: CDR1 SGHVS and CDR2 FNYEAQ. The CDR3 extends over 12 amino acids. The CDR3 sequence is CASSSYQETQYF. The CDR3 nucleotides are TGTGCCAGCAGCTCCTACCAAGAGACCCAGTACTTC.

This sequence joins TRBV5-1 and TRBJ2-3; 10 nucleotides line up with TRBD2. The CDR3 length is 16 residues. Germline CDR1 is SGHRS and CDR2 is YFSETQ. With V trimmed by 3 bases and J by 5 bases, 9 bases remained unmatched. CDR3 sequence reads: CASSSGTSALKDTQYF. The CDR3 DNA reads TGCGCCAGCAGCTCAGGGACTAGCGCATTGAAAGATACGCAGTATTTT. Complete variable domain (other parts from reference TRBV5-1 and TRBJ2-3): KAGVTQTPRYLIKTRGQQVTLSCSPISGHRSVSWYQQTPGQGLQFLFEYFSETQRNKGNFPGRFSGRQFSNSRSEMNVSTLELGDSALYLCASSSGTSALKDTQYFGPGTRLTVL.

The rearrangement links TRBV6-6 to TRBJ2-1; D uncertain. The CDR3 length is 14 residues. V was clipped by 5 bases and J by 0 bases, with 8 bases between them. Looked up from germline, CDR1 is MNHNY and CDR2 is SVGAGI (reference sequence). The CDR3 reads CASSPSTSYNEQFF. The CDR3 DNA sequence: TGTGCCAGCAGTCCATCGACCTCCTACAATGAGCAGTTCTTC.

The V call is TRBV6-6, the J call TRBJ2-1; TRBD2 matches 8 bases. The CDR3 extends over 17 amino acids. V was pared by 5 bases and J by 3 bases, with 12 bases of the junction left unmatched. The V gene's germline CDR1 is MNHNY and CDR2 SVGAGI (reference sequence). The CDR3 protein is CASSPGSLAAFYNEQFF. DNA for the CDR3: TGTGCCAGCAGTCCCGGCTCACTAGCGGCCTTCTACAATGAGCAGTTCTTC.

This clonotype was found a few times. J is TRBJ1-3 and V is TRBV11-2, with TRBD1 matching over 9 bases. The CDR3 spans 19 residues. V lost 2 bases and J lost 0; bases outside the gene matches: 11. Germline V gene sequence: CDR1 SGHAT, CDR2 FQNNGV. The CDR3 loop is CASSLLVDRGRISGNTIYF. The CDR3 nucleotides read TGTGCCAGCAGCTTACTCGTGGACAGGGGAAGGATCTCTGGAAACACCATATATTTT.

The chain uses TRBV27 and TRBJ2-7; TRBD1 matches at 7 bases. The ends lost 5 bases at V and 2 bases at J; junction bases unmatched: 6. The length of the CDR3 is 14 residues. CDR1 and CDR2 (germline): MNHEY, SMNVEV (reference sequence). The CDR3 DNA follows: TGTGCCAGCAGTAGCTGGGACAGCCCCTACGAGCAGTACTTC. Amino acid sequence: CASSSWDSPYEQYF.

This clonotype was observed a few times. The V and J genes are TRBV7-9 and TRBJ2-1; D remains unclear. This CDR3 spans 12 amino acids. Trimming removed 6 bases from V and 8 bases from J, with 11 bases in between. CDR1 SEHNR and CDR2 FQNEAQ come from the germline V gene (reference sequence). The CDR3: CASRIVRDEQFF. CDR3 nucleotides: TGTGCCAGCAGGATAGTTAGGGATGAGCAGTTCTTC.

Here the CDR3 DNA reads TGTGCCAGCAGTTTATCCAGGCGGAGTGGCAATCAGCCCCAGCATTTT. This encodes CASSLSRRSGNQPQHF. The rearrangement links TRBV12-3 or TRBV12-4 to TRBJ1-5; D ambiguous. The V end lost 2 bases, the J end lost 2 bases, and 13 bases lay between the germline ends. The CDR3 has 16 amino acids.

Ten or more counts support this clonotype. The chain recombines TRBV7-9 with TRBJ2-2, with 10 bases lining up with TRBD2. In germline, CDR1 is SEHNR, CDR2 FQNEAQ (reference sequence). CDR3 length equals 17 residues. After removal of 5 bases from V and 1 base from J, the junction contained 7 bases not matched to a gene. CDR3 sequence (DNA): TGTGCCAGCAGCCAACTAACTAGCGGGAAGAACACCGGGGAGCTGTTTTTT. This sequence encodes CASSQLTSGKNTGELFF.

This rearrangement joins TRBV7-6 to TRBJ1-1, with no clear D. CDR3 size: 12 residues. Germline CDR1 and CDR2: SGHVS and FNYEAQ. Trimming shortened V by 5 bases and J by 10 bases, and 14 bases separated the two germline ends. Here the CDR3 DNA reads TGTGCCAGCAGCCCAGGCCCGAATGCAGCTTTCTTT. Translation: CASSPGPNAAFF. Drawing the rest from reference TRBV7-6 and TRBJ1-1, the complete variable domain is GAGVSQSPRYKVTKRGQDVALRCDPISGHVSLYWYRQALGQGPEFLTYFNYEAQQDKSGLPNDRFSAERPEGSISTLTIQRTEQRDSAMYRCASSPGPNAAFFGQGTRLTVV.

The rearrangement joins TRBV12-3 or TRBV12-4 to TRBJ2-2; D perhaps matches TRBD1 (5 bases). The CDR3 is 16 amino acids. Trimming shortened V by 6 bases and J by 2 bases, and 16 bases separated the two germline ends. CDR3 in DNA: TGTGCCAGCAGATTCCCAAGGGGTCTCAACACCGGGGAGCTGTTTTTT. Translated: CASRFPRGLNTGELFF.

The chain recombines TRBV7-6 with TRBJ1-3; the D gene is possibly TRBD1 (5 bases). The length of the CDR3 is 16 residues. The germline V gene has CDR1 SGHVS and CDR2 FNYEAQ. Trimming stripped 5 bases from V and 2 bases from J, with 16 bases between. CDR3 sequence: CASSDSGARTGNTIYF. CDR3 bases: TGTGCCAGCAGCGATTCTGGGGCCCGGACTGGAAACACCATATATTTT.

A few counts support this clonotype. The rearrangement links TRBV2 to TRBJ2-1; 11 bases map to TRBD2. The CDR3 consists of 19 residues. V lost 6 bases, J lost 7 bases, and 20 bases stayed unmatched. Germline CDR1 is SNHLY and CDR2 is FYNNEI. The CDR3 sequence: CASRDLREGLAAYRNEQFF. For the CDR3, the DNA is TGTGCCAGCAGAGACCTGAGGGAGGGACTAGCGGCCTACAGGAATGAGCAGTTCTTC.

This chain connects TRBV7-6 to TRBJ1-2, with unresolved D. This CDR3 has 13 residues. Germline V gene sequence: CDR1 SGHVS, CDR2 FNYEAQ. Deletions cut 4 bases from V and 4 bases from J, with 10 bases between. For the CDR3, the DNA is TGTGCCAGCAGCTCGTATCGGTTCTATGGCTACACCTTC. As protein: CASSSYRFYGYTF. Using reference TRBV7-6 and TRBJ1-2 for the parts outside the CDR3, the full variable domain is GAGVSQSPRYKVTKRGQDVALRCDPISGHVSLYWYRQALGQGPEFLTYFNYEAQQDKSGLPNDRFSAERPEGSISTLTIQRTEQRDSAMYRCASSSYRFYGYTFGSGTRLTVV.

The chain uses TRBV27 and TRBJ1-5; D is unresolved. Germline values: CDR1 MNHEY, CDR2 SMNVEV (reference sequence). Trimming cost V 3 bases and J 5 bases, with 11 bases left between them. This CDR3 comprises 14 residues. In DNA, the CDR3 is TGTGCCAGCAGTTTGAACAGCAGGTATCAGCCCCAGCATTTT. Amino acid sequence: CASSLNSRYQPQHF.

This sequence joins TRBV2 and TRBJ2-1; D uncertain. Trimming pared 7 bases from V and 9 bases from J, leaving 10 bases between. The germline CDR1 and CDR2 sequences are SNHLY and FYNNEI. There are 11 residues in the CDR3. CDR3 bases: TGTGCCAGCACCGACCCGGCTGAGCAGTTCTTC. Translated: CASTDPAEQFF.

This clonotype came up many times. The CDR3 protein is CASSPQSVSEAFF. In DNA form, the CDR3 reads TGTGCCAGCAGTCCCCAAAGCGTCTCTGAAGCTTTCTTT. The rearrangement links TRBV12-3 or TRBV12-4 to TRBJ1-1; D ambiguous. Trimming cost V 5 bases and J 6 bases, with 13 bases left between them. The CDR3 is 13 residues long.

The chain recombines TRBV5-1 with TRBJ2-7, with D possibly being TRBD2 (5 bases). The V end lost 6 bases, the J end lost 7 bases, and 20 bases lay between the germline ends. The CDR3 contains 14 residues. Germline V lookup: CDR1 SGHRS, CDR2 YFSETQ. CDR3 DNA: TGCGCCAGCACCCTTGACGATGGGGAGCGAGAGCAGTACTTC. Translated, it gives CASTLDDGEREQYF.

This clonotype was seen only a few times. The CDR3 nucleotides are TGTGCCAGCACCACCGGATCAGGCAGGGAAGAGGGCACCGGGGAGCTGTTTTTT. Its protein product is CASTTGSGREEGTGELFF. The rearrangement links TRBV11-2 to TRBJ2-2, with D possibly called TRBD1 or TRBD2 (5 bases each). The germline V and J ends were trimmed by 7 bases and 4 bases, with 25 bases remaining between them. The CDR3 totals 18 residues. Per the germline V gene, CDR1 is SGHAT and CDR2 is FQNNGV. Full variable domain (rest looked up from reference TRBV11-2 and TRBJ2-2): EAGVAQSPRYKIIEKRQSVAFWCNPISGHATLYWYQQILGQGPKLLIQFQNNGVVDDSQLPKDRFSAERLKGVDSTLKIQPAKLEDSAVYLCASTTGSGREEGTGELFFGEGSRLTVL.

At least ten counts were recorded for this clonotype. Its ends do not fully match the called genes, so a read error is possible. The chain has TRBV27 and TRBJ2-7; 11 nucleotides match TRBD1. Germline V gene lookup returns CDR1 MNHEY and CDR2 SMNVEV (reference sequence). This CDR3 is 15 amino acids long. In DNA form, the CDR3 reads TGTGCCAGCAGCCCCTGGACAGGGGGCTCCCACGAGCAGTACTTC. Amino acids: CASSPWTGGSHEQYF.

The sample holds a few counts of this clonotype. The rearrangement links TRBV5-6 to TRBJ2-7, with D possibly called TRBD1 or TRBD2 (5 bases each). From germline, CDR1 is SGHDT and CDR2 YYEEEE. The ends were cut back, 4 bases at V and 0 bases at J, with 14 bases in the middle. The CDR3 runs 15 residues. CDR3 sequence reads: CASSALGGNSYEQYF. The CDR3 region has the DNA TGTGCCAGCAGCGCCCTTGGGGGAAACTCCTACGAGCAGTACTTC.